This section outlines one T cell receptor beta chain sequence together with its context. At least ten counts were recorded for this clonotype. Its recognized antigen is unknown. No base quality information exists; no much larger clone differs at one position. This sample is part of a study of T cells in Graves' hyperthyroidism and ophthalmopathy (dated 2019 in TCRdb). In terms of the full investigation: Peripheral blood samples were taken at initial diagnosis, before any treatment was given. Prospective prediction of ophthalmopathy was tested in an independent validation cohort consisting of some 20 hyperthyroidism patients and around 16 patients who later progressed to ophthalmopathy. TCR Vbeta CDR3 sequencing of some 140 peripheral blood samples (roughly 41 ophthalmopathy, under 80 hyperthyroidism and roughly 17 progressor patients) is reported in the paper. A discovery cohort of about 96 patients, roughly 40 with Graves' ophthalmopathy and about 58 with stable Graves' hyperthyroidism, was used to find distinguishing TCR V-J signatures. The approximately 100 discovery patients were randomly split 7:3 into training and test sets. Following sampling, methimazole starting at 30 mg daily was given to hyperthyroidism patients, and high-dose intravenous methylprednisolone was given to ophthalmopathy patients. In about 6 Graves' hyperthyroidism patients, the study also compared T-cell repertoires from thyroid tissue with T-cell repertoires from blood.

Study-level results and caveats: Most expanded thyroid clonotypes (frequency above 0.001) were also detected in blood, suggesting blood repertoires may reflect thyroid immune responses. Sample size was not statistically predetermined, and blinding of investigators to group allocation was not performed. In validation, progression to ophthalmopathy was predicted by the model with 70.59% sensitivity and around 75% specificity, a median of 6.5 months before onset. A model built on a 13 V-J signature distinguished ophthalmopathy from stable hyperthyroidism, reaching 87.88% sensitivity and around 81% specificity in cross-validation and 80%/75% in testing.

Stable Graves' hyperthyroidism was defined as the absence of progression to ophthalmopathy over 18 months of follow-up. Hyperthyroidism patients were newly diagnosed, with disease duration under 2 months, and aged 18 to 65 years. Patients with uncontrolled infections, other autoimmune diseases, pregnancy or lactation were excluded. Diagnoses were established on the basis of clinical symptoms, serum thyroxine and TRAb, thyroid ultrasound, and orbital computed tomography. Ficoll-Paque density gradient centrifugation was used to isolate PBMCs from 8 to 10 ml of fresh peripheral blood. Trizol reagent was used to extract total RNA, and RNA quality was then checked on an Agilent 2100 Bioanalyzer. Amplification of TCR beta CDR3 regions was carried out from RNA transcripts. The first round of RT-PCR for the TCR CDR3 was performed with the HTBI primer set and the Qiagen OneStep RT-PCR kit. The libraries were constructed in a second round of multiplex PCR and then size-selected and purified. Paired-end sequencing of the libraries was performed with 100 bp reads on an Illumina HiSeq2000. For the original study's pipeline: SOAPnuke was used to process the raw data, removing reads that contained adapters or uncalled bases, had a mean Phred below 15, or lacked an exact match to the constant primer or identifier. High-quality paired reads were merged using COPE v1.2.5, and each unique nucleotide sequence was defined as a clonotype. MiTCR v1.1 was used to align the clonotypes against IMGT TRBV, TRBD and TRBJ reference segments. Analysis was restricted to V-J combinations with a frequency above 0.0001, which covered roughly 99% of repertoires. A TCS score was defined as the ratio of F50 (clonal expansion) to E x V (chaos), with BLOSUM62-based TCRdist applied between CDR3 peptides within each V-J. Welch's t-statistics and random forest reduced roughly 540 V-J features to some 14, which were used in a naive Bayes classifier (R e1071). TCRdb reprocessed the public reads (quality trimming at Q25 with fastp, clone calling with MiXCR) and kept in-frame beta chains. Every distinct CDR3 protein forms one entry, paired with its most common genes and DNA. The V and J calls, along with clone size, are taken from TCRdb and not from the paper's own processing. This sample holds some 770,000 distinct CDR3 sequences; around 17% were observed only once. The top ten clonotypes cover around 7.7% of the sample.

The CDR3 contains 16 residues, cysteine and phenylalanine counted. Only the CDR3 part of the read is kept: 48 bases, read in frame from the first base. Deletion took 8 bases off V and 0 bases off J, with a span of 19 bases between the germline ends. The V gene is TRBV12-3 or TRBV12-4 and the J gene is TRBJ1-1; the best D guess is TRBD1, with 6 bases matching. Sequencing was carried out using blood. This TCR was sampled from a man aged 18 to 35 with Graves' hyperthyroidism. The CDR3 loop reads CASGEGGALMNTEAFF. At the DNA level, the sequence is TGTGCCAGCGGGGAAGGGGGGGCTTTGATGAACACTGAAGCTTTCTTT.